The sequence of this T cell receptor (beta chain) was determined in a study of identical twins. From the 5' RACE reads, TCRdb called clonotypes with MiXCR, one entry per CDR3 protein. The repertoire holds around 670,000 distinct CDR3 sequences, less than 7% seen once, with about 2% in the top ten. The sample holds many counts of this clonotype. This sequence was found in a man aged 18 to 29 in good health. Sequencing was performed on naive T cells sorted from blood.

CDR3: CSAREGQQITGELFF. The CDR3 DNA is TGCAGTGCTAGAGAGGGACAACAAATCACCGGGGAGCTGTTTTTT. The rearrangement links TRBV20-1 to TRBJ2-2, with a possible D match to TRBD1 (6 bases). The CDR3 is 15 amino acids. V was trimmed by 0 bases and J by 4 bases, leaving 12 bases between them. CDR1 is DFQATT, CDR2 SNEGSKA, per germline (reference sequence).